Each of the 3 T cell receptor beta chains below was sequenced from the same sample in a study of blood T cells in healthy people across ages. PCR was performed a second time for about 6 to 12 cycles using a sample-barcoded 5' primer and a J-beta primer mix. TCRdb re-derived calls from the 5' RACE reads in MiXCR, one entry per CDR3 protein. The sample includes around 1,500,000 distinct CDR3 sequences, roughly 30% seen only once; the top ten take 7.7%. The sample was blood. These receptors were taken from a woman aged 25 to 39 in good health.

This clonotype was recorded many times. The CDR3, as DNA: TGTGCCAGCAGCGGAAAACAAGCCACGCAGTATTTT. Its translation is CASSGKQATQYF. The rearrangement uses TRBV7-6 and TRBJ2-3; D gene ambiguous. Germline V gives CDR1 SGHVS, CDR2 FNYEAQ. The CDR3 length is 12 residues. The V and J ends lost 5 bases and 9 bases respectively, with 12 bases between them.

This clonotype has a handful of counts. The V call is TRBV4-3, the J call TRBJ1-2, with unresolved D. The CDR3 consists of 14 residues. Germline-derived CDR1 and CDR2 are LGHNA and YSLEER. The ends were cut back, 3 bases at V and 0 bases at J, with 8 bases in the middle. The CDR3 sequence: CASSQQMTNYGYTF. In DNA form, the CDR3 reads TGCGCCAGCAGCCAGCAGATGACTAACTATGGCTACACCTTC.

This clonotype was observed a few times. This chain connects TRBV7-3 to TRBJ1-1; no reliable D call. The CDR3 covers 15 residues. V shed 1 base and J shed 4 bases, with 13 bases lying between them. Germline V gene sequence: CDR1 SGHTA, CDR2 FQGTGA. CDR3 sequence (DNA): TGTGCCAGCAGCTTAATGGCGGGCCTGGGCACTGAAGCTTTCTTT. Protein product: CASSLMAGLGTEAFF.